Listed here are 30 T cell receptor beta chains from one sample, sequenced in a study of shared clonotypes between healthy human individuals. The protocol was immunoSEQ multiplex PCR, while the TCRdb copy is restricted to in-frame clones and leaves out a portion. This sample has 1 million to 1.3 million clones, with 75% to 80% found just once. Sequencing was done on a sample of memory CD4+ T cells from PBMCs. Subset indicated: CD45RA-negative fraction. The source of these receptors is a man younger than 30 in good health. Some clones in this sample may be carry-over from other donors' samples.

This rearrangement joins TRBV7-2 to TRBJ1-1; the D is unclear. Deletions cut 4 bases from V and 9 bases from J, with 24 bases between. Germline CDR1 SGHTA, CDR2 FQGNSA. The CDR3 loop spans 16 amino acids. The CDR3 spells CASSSRSLSPGKQAFF. CDR3 DNA: TGTGCCAGCAGCTCCCGTTCATTGTCTCCGGGAAAGCAAGCTTTCTTT. Complete variable domain (other parts from reference TRBV7-2 and TRBJ1-1): GAGVSQSPSNKVTEKGKDVELRCDPISGHTALYWYRQSLGQGLEFLIYFQGNSAPDKSGLPSDRFSAERTGGSVSTLTIQRTQQEDSAVYLCASSSRSLSPGKQAFFGQGTRLTVV.

This clone came up once. The chain joins TRBV19 to TRBJ2-5; 10 bases line up with TRBD1. CDR1 is LNHDA and CDR2 is SQIVND in the germline V gene (reference sequence). J lost 0 bases, V lost 6 bases, and 10 bases had no gene match. This CDR3 contains 17 residues. CDR3 protein: CASSLAGTGDYQETQYF. DNA for the CDR3: TGTGCCAGTAGCCTAGCCGGGACAGGGGACTACCAAGAGACCCAGTACTTC.

This rearrangement joins TRBV6-6 to TRBJ1-1; possibly TRBD1 for D (6 bases). Germline loops: CDR1 MNHNY, CDR2 SVGAGI (reference sequence). Trimming pared 0 bases from V and 4 bases from J, leaving 12 bases between. CDR3 length equals 15 residues. The CDR3 DNA follows: TGTGCCAGCAGTTACTCGCCCAGGGGTATCACTGAAGCTTTCTTT. It translates to CASSYSPRGITEAFF.

The chain has TRBV18 and TRBJ2-7; 10 nucleotides match TRBD1. Germline values: CDR1 KGHSH, CDR2 LQKENI. This CDR3 region has 13 residues. J lost 6 bases, V lost 4 bases, and 3 bases had no gene match. The CDR3 coding sequence is TGTGCCAGCTCACAGGGACAGGGGATCGAGCAGTACTTC. Its protein is CASSQGQGIEQYF. The entire variable domain, with the rest obtained from reference TRBV18 and TRBJ2-7, is as follows: NAGVMQNPRHLVRRRGQEARLRCSPMKGHSHVYWYRQLPEEGLKFMVYLQKENIIDESGMPKERFSAEFPKEGPSILRIQQVVRGDSAAYFCASSQGQGIEQYFGPGTRLTVT.

V usage is TRBV4-1 and J usage is TRBJ2-7; D is perhaps TRBD2 (6 bases). The germline V gene encodes CDR1 MGHRA and CDR2 YSYEKL. Trimming cost V 4 bases and J 2 bases, with 15 bases left between them. The CDR3 is 15 amino acids. DNA of the CDR3: TGCGCCAGCAGCCTAAATAGCGGAAAGACCTACGAGCAGTACTTC. As protein: CASSLNSGKTYEQYF.

Turning to this clone: This likely reflects a read error, since a far larger clone is one base away. Other nucleotide sequences in the sample specify the same CDR3. The chain has TRBV30 and TRBJ1-4; TRBD1 aligns across 7 bases. The CDR3 is 13 residues long. Germline assignment: CDR1 GTSNPN and CDR2 SVGIG (reference sequence). This chain's CDR3 is CAWILKGGEKLFF. The CDR3 DNA sequence: TGTGCCTGGATCCTCAAAGGGGGCGAAAAGCTGTTTTTT.

In regard to this clone: In the same sample, other DNA sequences code for this CDR3. V and J are TRBV5-6 and TRBJ2-7; the match to TRBD2 covers 9 bases. The V gene end was trimmed by 4 bases and the J gene end by 4 bases; junction bases not matched to a gene: 3. CDR3 size: 13 residues. Germline CDR1 and CDR2: SGHDT and YYEEEE. The CDR3 protein is CASSKTSGYEQYF. Here the CDR3 DNA reads TGTGCCAGCAGCAAGACTAGCGGTTACGAGCAGTACTTC.

The V and J genes are TRBV6-6 and TRBJ1-1; D call uncertain. This CDR3 has 13 amino acids. Germline CDR1 and CDR2: MNHNY and SVGAGI (reference sequence). Trimming pared 2 bases from V and 4 bases from J, leaving 8 bases between. The CDR3 DNA reads as TGTGCCAGCAGTTACGGGGTTGTCACTGAAGCTTTCTTT. It encodes CASSYGVVTEAFF.

A remark on this clone: This may come from a read error, since a much larger clone is one base off. This chain connects TRBV9 to TRBJ1-2; D unclear. Trimming took off 7 bases at V and 2 bases at J, with 6 bases between the two ends. The CDR3 covers 11 residues. Germline values: CDR1 SGDLS, CDR2 YYNGEE. In DNA, the CDR3 is TGTGCCAGCGGGGAAAACTATGGCTACACCTTC. Protein product: CASGENYGYTF.

V is TRBV4-3 and J is TRBJ1-4; D uncertain. CDR1 is LGHNA and CDR2 is YSLEER in the germline V gene. Trimming left V 0 bases short and J 7 bases short, with 12 bases between. This CDR3 region has 15 residues. CDR3 sequence reads: CASSQDGAAGEKLFF. The DNA for the CDR3 is TGCGCCAGCAGCCAAGATGGAGCGGCCGGTGAAAAACTGTTTTTT.

Note on this clone: The junction shows a germline mismatch at one end, possibly a read error. The CDR3 region is CASSLGEGWGSYSF. CDR3 nucleotide sequence: TGTGCCAGCAGCTTAGGTGAGGGCTGGGGATCTTACTCCTTC. The rearrangement links TRBV2 to TRBJ2-7; TRBD2 is a possible D gene (5 bases). Germline-derived CDR1 and CDR2 are SNHLY and FYNNEI. CDR3 length: 14 residues.

V and J are TRBV29-1 and TRBJ2-7, with D perhaps TRBD1 (6 bases). Germline V gene sequence: CDR1 SQVTM, CDR2 ANQGSEA. V shed 4 bases and J shed 1 base, with 14 bases lying between them. There are 14 residues in the CDR3. The CDR3: CSVGVVGTSYEQYF. For the CDR3, the DNA is TGCAGCGTTGGAGTCGTGGGGACATCCTACGAGCAGTACTTC.

V is TRBV27 and J is TRBJ1-1; the D gene is possibly TRBD1 (5 bases). CDR1 and CDR2 from the germline V gene are MNHEY and SMNVEV (reference sequence). Between the trimmed V and J ends, which lost 1 base and 5 bases, there was a span of 23 bases. This CDR3 spans 18 amino acids. The CDR3 protein is CASSLFTLGPKNGTEAFF. Written as DNA, the CDR3 is TGTGCCAGCAGTTTATTTACGTTGGGGCCGAAGAACGGGACTGAAGCTTTCTTT.

This rearrangement joins TRBV29-1 to TRBJ1-1, with D maybe TRBD1 (5 bases). V lost 5 bases, J lost 1 base, and 8 bases lay in between. The CDR3 totals 12 residues. CDR1 is SQVTM and CDR2 is ANQGSEA in the germline V gene. CDR3 loop: CSVIDRNTEAFF. CDR3 DNA: TGCAGCGTTATTGACAGGAACACTGAAGCTTTCTTT.

The V and J genes are TRBV4-2 and TRBJ1-2; weak D call: TRBD1 (5 bases). Germline V CDR1 and CDR2: LGHNA, YNFKEQ. The ends were cut back, 0 bases at V and 7 bases at J, with 18 bases in the middle. The CDR3 contains 16 residues. CDR3 sequence: CASSQDQAKGNAGYTF. The CDR3 DNA sequence: TGTGCCAGCAGCCAAGATCAGGCGAAGGGGAATGCTGGCTACACCTTC.

The chain couples TRBV11-3 to TRBJ1-1; D unclear. This CDR3 spans 14 amino acids. In germline, CDR1 is SGHNT, CDR2 YENEEA. V was pared by 1 base and J by 4 bases, with 10 bases between. The CDR3 DNA reads as TGTGCCAGCAGCTTAGGGGCGACGTCCACTGAAGCTTTCTTT. Amino acids: CASSLGATSTEAFF.

The V call is TRBV6-5, the J call TRBJ1-3; TRBD1 aligns across 9 bases. J lost 4 bases, V lost 6 bases, and 4 bases had no gene match. In germline, CDR1 is MNHEY, CDR2 SVGAGI. The CDR3 runs to 14 residues. The CDR3 loop reads CASRRGQGGNTIYF. The CDR3 DNA sequence: TGTGCCAGCAGGAGGGGACAGGGCGGAAACACCATATATTTT.

This clone was observed a few times. The rearrangement joins TRBV23-1 to TRBJ2-4, with 9 bases lining up with TRBD2. TRBV23-1 is filed as an ORF, its function uncertain. The CDR3 consists of 15 residues. Trimming took 4 bases from V and 2 from J; bases not matched to a gene: 3. Here the CDR3 reads CASSLASGTKNIQYF. CDR3 nucleotide sequence: TGCGCCAGCAGTCTTGCTAGCGGGACCAAAAACATTCAGTACTTC.

The rearrangement joins TRBV7-2 to TRBJ2-5; D might be TRBD2 (6 bases). Germline V gene lookup returns CDR1 SGHTA and CDR2 FQGNSA. The germline V and J ends were trimmed by 6 bases and 4 bases, with 9 bases remaining between them. The CDR3 consists of 12 residues. CDR3 amino acids: CASSWGVETQYF. For the CDR3, the DNA is TGTGCCAGCAGTTGGGGGGTAGAGACCCAGTACTTC. Looking up the rest from reference TRBV7-2 and TRBJ2-5 gives the full variable domain: GAGVSQSPSNKVTEKGKDVELRCDPISGHTALYWYRQSLGQGLEFLIYFQGNSAPDKSGLPSDRFSAERTGGSVSTLTIQRTQQEDSAVYLCASSWGVETQYFGPGTRLLVL.

The chain recombines TRBV2 with TRBJ2-2, with TRBD2 identical over 11 bases. With V trimmed by 9 bases and J by 0 bases, 6 bases remained unmatched. This CDR3 contains 16 residues. The germline CDR1 and CDR2 sequences are SNHLY and FYNNEI. CDR3 protein: CASHLAGGANTGELFF. The DNA of the CDR3 is TGTGCCAGTCATTTAGCGGGAGGGGCGAACACCGGGGAGCTGTTTTTT. The whole variable domain, remainder taken from reference TRBV2 and TRBJ2-2, is EPEVTQTPSHQVTQMGQEVILRCVPISNHLYFYWYRQILGQKVEFLVSFYNNEISEKSEIFDDQFSVERPDGSNFTLKIRSTKLEDSAMYFCASHLAGGANTGELFFGEGSRLTVL.

J is TRBJ2-7 and V is TRBV7-9; D may match TRBD1 or TRBD2 (5 bases each). CDR1 and CDR2 (germline): SEHNR, FQNEAQ (reference sequence). Trimming shortened V by 2 bases and J by 1 base, and 12 bases separated the two germline ends. The CDR3 length is 15 residues. CDR3 amino acids: CASSLSQGPSYEQYF. The CDR3 DNA follows: TGTGCCAGCAGCTTATCGCAGGGACCATCCTACGAGCAGTACTTC.

Of note for this clone: It differs at one base from a far larger clone, so likely a read error. The sample contains more than one DNA sequence encoding this CDR3. The chain combines TRBV29-1 with TRBJ1-1; D perhaps matches TRBD1 (5 bases). The CDR3 covers 15 residues. The V gene lost 8 bases and the J gene lost 5 bases, with 24 bases spanning the gap. In germline, CDR1 is SQVTM, CDR2 ANQGSEA. DNA of the CDR3: TGCAGCTCGCTTGAAGGGGTCGCAGGGCGAACTGAAGCTTTCTTT. It is translated as CSSLEGVAGRTEAFF.

This clone was seen just once. The sample contains more than one DNA sequence encoding this CDR3. The chain is built from TRBV5-4 and TRBJ2-7, with TRBD2 matching over 9 bases. The CDR3 totals 14 residues. The germline V gene encodes CDR1 SGHNT and CDR2 YYREEE (reference sequence). The J segment lost 4 bases and the V segment lost 0 bases, leaving 2 bases of the junction unmatched. The CDR3 nucleotides are TGTGCCAGCAGCTTGGGAACTAGCGGGTACGAGCAGTACTTC. It codes for CASSLGTSGYEQYF.

V and J are TRBV27 and TRBJ2-5; 9 positions match TRBD1. Germline V gives CDR1 MNHEY, CDR2 SMNVEV (reference sequence). The CDR3 runs 15 residues. V gave up 2 bases and J gave up 4 bases; unmatched junction bases: 5. CDR3 protein: CASSLNTDRGETQYF. CDR3 nucleotide sequence: TGTGCCAGCAGTTTAAACACGGACAGGGGAGAGACCCAGTACTTC.

In its sample, this clone was seen a few times. V usage is TRBV28 and J usage is TRBJ1-2; a weak D match, TRBD1 (6 bases). The germline V and J ends were trimmed by 3 bases and 8 bases, with 16 bases remaining between them. CDR3 size: 14 residues. Germline CDR1 MDHEN, CDR2 SYDVKM. The CDR3 loop reads CASSFYGGLDGYTF. CDR3 DNA sequence: TGTGCCAGCAGTTTTTATGGGGGGCTTGACGGCTACACCTTC.

The chain couples TRBV27 to TRBJ1-1; maybe TRBD1 (6 bases). The CDR3 covers 15 residues. Looked up from germline, CDR1 is MNHEY and CDR2 is SMNVEV (reference sequence). V was clipped by 5 bases and J by 5 bases, with 18 bases between them. CDR3 bases: TGTGCCAGCAGTACGTACTCCGGGGGGGCGACTGAAGCTTTCTTT. This sequence encodes CASSTYSGGATEAFF.

To note about this clone: The sample carries other DNA sequences with the same CDR3. The chain uses TRBV20-1 and TRBJ1-2, with 7 bases lining up with TRBD1. The V gene end was trimmed by 6 bases and the J gene end by 6 bases; junction bases not matched to a gene: 4. Germline V gives CDR1 DFQATT, CDR2 SNEGSKA (reference sequence). The CDR3 runs 11 residues. The CDR3 region is CSADREHGYTF. CDR3 coding DNA: TGCAGTGCCGACAGGGAGCATGGCTACACCTTC.

The rearrangement links TRBV18 to TRBJ2-2, with a possible D match to TRBD2 (6 bases). This CDR3 comprises 16 residues. Trimming took off 0 bases at V and 1 base at J, with 9 bases between the two ends. Germline V gives CDR1 KGHSH, CDR2 LQKENI. The CDR3 region has the DNA TGTGCCAGCTCACCACCTAGCGGATTGAACACCGGGGAGCTGTTTTTT. Its protein is CASSPPSGLNTGELFF. The full variable domain, its missing parts supplied by reference TRBV18 and TRBJ2-2, is NAGVMQNPRHLVRRRGQEARLRCSPMKGHSHVYWYRQLPEEGLKFMVYLQKENIIDESGMPKERFSAEFPKEGPSILRIQQVVRGDSAAYFCASSPPSGLNTGELFFGEGSRLTVL.

A word on this clone: This may come from a read error, since a much larger clone is one base off. CDR3 sequence: CASSTQGSSYEQYF. The CDR3, as DNA: TGCGCCAGCAGCACACAGGGGAGCTCCTACGAGCAGTACTTC. J is TRBJ2-7 and V is TRBV5-1, with TRBD1 identical over 7 bases. The V segment lost 4 bases and the J segment 0 bases; nucleotides outside the gene matches: 4. The CDR3 covers 14 residues. Per germline, CDR1 SGHRS and CDR2 YFSETQ.

About this clone: Within the sample, other DNA sequences also encode this same CDR3. V and J are TRBV7-3 and TRBJ2-7, with TRBD2 matching over 14 bases. This CDR3 is built from 15 residues. The germline gives CDR1 SGHTA, CDR2 FQGTGA. J gave up 4 bases and V 5 bases, and 4 bases lay outside the gene matches. As DNA, the CDR3 is TGTGCCAGCAGCCCCGGGACTAGCGGGAGTTACGAGCAGTACTTC. Protein sequence: CASSPGTSGSYEQYF.